This TCR beta chain comes out of a study of T cell clonotyping in hematopoietic cell transplantation. The J segment lost 4 bases and the V segment lost 0 bases, leaving 3 bases of the junction unmatched. The CDR3 is 15 residues long. From germline, CDR1 is LGHNA and CDR2 YSLEER. The table came from immunoSEQ multiplex PCR; TCRdb's copy has only in-frame clones and leaves some out. The sample holds 55,000 to 70,000 clones, roughly 94% seen once. The chain has TRBV4-3 and TRBJ2-7; TRBD2 matches at 10 bases. The specimen was peripheral blood mononuclear cells. The receptor's source is a man aged 45 to 65 in good health. Some clones in this sample may be carry-over from other donors' samples. The DNA for the CDR3 is TGCGCCAGCAGCCAAGATTTGACTAGCGGGTACGAGCAGTACTTC. Protein sequence: CASSQDLTSGYEQYF.